Shown below are 24 T cell receptor beta chains from a single sample sequenced in a study of CD8+CD57+ T cells in acquired aplastic anemia. Profiling that covered TCR beta VDJ and CDR3 relied on genomic DNA as its template. TCRdb re-derived calls from the reads in MiXCR, one entry per CDR3 protein. The sample has around 180,000 distinct CDR3 sequences, 48% seen once; the top ten hold about an eighth. An expansion of CD8+CD57+ cells by flow cytometry had been shown in patients chosen for sequencing. The sample comprised sorted CD4+, CD8+, or CD8+CD57+ T cells (not recorded which) from PBMCs. The origin of the receptors is a human donor with aplastic anemia.

This clonotype was detected only a few times. The rearrangement uses TRBV15 and TRBJ1-6, with TRBD1 matching 8 bases. The CDR3 has 15 amino acids. CDR1 LNHNV and CDR2 YYDKDF come from the germline V gene (reference sequence). V lost 0 bases and J lost 8; bases outside the gene matches: 3. The CDR3 sequence: CATSREDRVYSPLHF. The DNA of the CDR3 is TGTGCCACCAGCAGAGAGGACAGGGTTTATTCACCCCTCCACTTT.

This clonotype was seen ten or more times. This chain links TRBV12-3 or TRBV12-4 with TRBJ2-2; D gene uncertain. Trimming stripped 1 base from V and 7 bases from J, with 7 bases between. CDR3 size: 13 residues. CDR3 in DNA: TGTGCCAGCAGTTTAGACAATGGCGGGGAGCTGTTTTTT. This translates into CASSLDNGGELFF.

This clonotype was seen ten or more times. V and J are TRBV19 and TRBJ1-6; 7 bases match TRBD1. J gave up 8 bases and V 5 bases, and 9 bases lay outside the gene matches. CDR3 length: 15 residues. CDR1 and CDR2 (germline): LNHDA, SQIVND (reference sequence). The CDR3 spells CASSPTRQGYSPLHF. The CDR3 DNA reads as TGTGCCAGTAGTCCTACCAGACAGGGTTATTCACCCCTCCACTTT. Combining the CDR3 with reference TRBV19 and TRBJ1-6 gives the whole variable domain DGGITQSPKYLFRKEGQNVTLSCEQNLNHDAMYWYRQDPGQGLRLIYYSQIVNDFQKGDIAEGYSVSREKKESFPLTVTSAQKNPTAFYLCASSPTRQGYSPLHFGNGTRLTVT.

This clonotype was recorded at least ten times. This chain joins TRBV2 and TRBJ1-1; weak D call: TRBD1 (5 bases). The CDR3 contains 13 residues. Germline CDR1 is SNHLY and CDR2 is FYNNEI. With 6 bases removed from V and 0 bases from J, the gap between germline ends came to 8 bases. The CDR3 spells CASREGLNTEAFF. The CDR3 bases are TGTGCCAGCAGGGAGGGGCTGAACACTGAAGCTTTCTTT.

The genes are TRBV6-5 and TRBJ2-2; TRBD2 aligns across 9 bases. CDR1 and CDR2 from the germline V gene are MNHEY and SVGAGI. After removal of 0 bases from V and 5 bases from J, the junction contained 4 bases not matched to a gene. This CDR3 is built from 16 residues. The DNA of the CDR3 is TGTGCCAGCAGTTACTCCGGACTAGCGAGAACCGGGGAGCTGTTTTTT. It specifies CASSYSGLARTGELFF.

This clonotype has only a few counts. The chain uses TRBV24-1 and TRBJ2-3; 8 bases line up with TRBD2. CDR3 length equals 15 residues. V was pared by 3 bases and J by 6 bases, with 7 bases of the junction left unmatched. Germline V gene data show CDR1 as KGHDR and CDR2 as SFDVKD. CDR3 sequence reads: CATSDPRGAGDTQYF. The CDR3 DNA reads TGTGCCACCAGTGATCCGCGGGGGGCCGGGGATACGCAGTATTTT.

This clonotype has a count of ten or more. The V gene is TRBV5-1, the J gene TRBJ1-2; 9 bases fit TRBD1. The junction had 8 bases not matched to a gene; V was cut back by 0 bases and J by 5 bases. The CDR3 runs 16 residues. Looked up from germline, CDR1 is SGHRS and CDR2 is YFSETQ. The CDR3 here is CASSLEGQGLLYGYTF. DNA of the CDR3: TGCGCCAGCAGCTTGGAGGGACAGGGCTTATTGTATGGCTACACCTTC.

V is TRBV12-3 or TRBV12-4 and J is TRBJ2-3, with D possibly being TRBD1 (7 bases). CDR3 length equals 17 residues. The V end lost 5 bases, the J end lost 6 bases, and 24 bases lay between the germline ends. DNA of the CDR3: TGTGCCAGCAGTACCGAACCGGGACTCGGACAGGCGGATACGCAGTATTTT. This gives the protein CASSTEPGLGQADTQYF.

The chain combines TRBV9 with TRBJ1-1; D is undetermined. Germline values: CDR1 SGDLS, CDR2 YYNGEE. The CDR3 is 13 amino acids. V dropped 1 base and J dropped 5 bases, with 9 bases sitting between them. The CDR3 sequence is CASSVLDGTEAFF. Written as DNA, the CDR3 is TGTGCCAGCAGCGTATTAGACGGGACTGAAGCTTTCTTT.

The chain links TRBV2 to TRBJ1-1; D gene ambiguous. The CDR3 runs 13 residues. Germline CDR1 SNHLY, CDR2 FYNNEI. V was pared by 7 bases and J by 1 base, with 10 bases between. CDR3 in amino acids: CASTGAGNTEAFF. As DNA, the CDR3 is TGTGCCAGCACTGGAGCGGGGAACACTGAAGCTTTCTTT.

This sequence joins TRBV5-1 and TRBJ1-1; D gene ambiguous. The CDR3 has 14 amino acids. From germline, CDR1 is SGHRS and CDR2 YFSETQ. Trimming stripped 3 bases from V and 0 bases from J, with 9 bases between. As DNA, the CDR3 is TGCGCCAGCAGCTCCGCAGTCCTGAACACTGAAGCTTTCTTT. Protein sequence: CASSSAVLNTEAFF.

V usage is TRBV10-1 and J usage is TRBJ2-5; 7 nucleotides match TRBD2. The germline CDR1 and CDR2 sequences are WNHNN and SYGVQD (reference sequence). Germline trimming cut 3 bases from V and 7 bases from J; bases unmatched to any gene: 8. The CDR3 covers 14 residues. The CDR3 protein is CASSDLTSRGTQYF. CDR3 in DNA: TGCGCCAGCAGTGACCTGACTAGCCGTGGGACCCAGTACTTC.

Notes on this clonotype: A much bigger clone sits one base away, suggesting this may be a read error. The chain carries TRBV3-1 and TRBJ2-3, with 9 bases aligning to TRBD2. Germline CDR1 LGHDT, CDR2 YNNKEL (reference sequence). Trimming removed 3 bases from V and 4 bases from J; junction bases left unmatched: 14. The CDR3 runs 18 residues. CDR3 coding DNA: TGTGCCAGCAGCCACAGCGGGGGGTCGACTTCAGGGGCAGATACGCAGTATTTT. This gives the protein CASSHSGGSTSGADTQYF.

This clonotype has only a few counts. The chain is built from TRBV7-3 and TRBJ2-3; no definite D call. The V end lost 2 bases, the J end lost 4 bases, and 4 bases lay between the germline ends. Germline V gene sequence: CDR1 SGHTA, CDR2 FQGTGA. The CDR3 runs to 12 residues. CDR3 residues: CASSLGPDTQYF. The CDR3 DNA follows: TGTGCCAGCAGCTTAGGGCCAGATACGCAGTATTTT.

This rearrangement joins TRBV7-3 to TRBJ2-1; 9 nucleotides align to TRBD2. The trim removed 4 bases at V and 4 bases at J, leaving 5 bases unmatched. In germline, CDR1 is SGHTA, CDR2 FQGTGA. This CDR3 contains 15 residues. CDR3 bases: TGTGCCAGCAGCTCCCAGACTAGCGGATACAATGAGCAGTTCTTC. The encoded protein is CASSSQTSGYNEQFF.

This clonotype was seen a few times. The J gene is TRBJ1-1, the V gene TRBV7-3, with 7 bases aligning to TRBD1. The trim removed 7 bases at V and 0 bases at J, leaving 2 bases unmatched. The CDR3 is made up of 13 amino acids. The germline V gene has CDR1 SGHTA and CDR2 FQGTGA. The CDR3 nucleotides are TGTGCCAGCAAGGGGGCCCTGAACACTGAAGCTTTCTTT. Translating it yields CASKGALNTEAFF.

This clonotype has a count of ten or more. The chain employs TRBV7-2 and TRBJ2-3; D uncertain. Germline values: CDR1 SGHTA, CDR2 FQGNSA. The V end lost 3 bases, the J end lost 2 bases, and 6 bases lay between the germline ends. This CDR3 has 13 amino acids. This chain's CDR3 is CASSFTNTDTQYF. The CDR3 nucleotides read TGTGCCAGCAGCTTTACGAACACAGATACGCAGTATTTT.

The V and J genes are TRBV2 and TRBJ2-1; D may be TRBD2 (7 bases). Germline V gene sequence: CDR1 SNHLY, CDR2 FYNNEI. V lost 0 bases and J lost 0, with 12 bases in between. The CDR3 length is 17 residues. CDR3 nucleotides: TGTGCCAGCAGTGAAGCGGGGGGGCCGAGCTCCTACAATGAGCAGTTCTTC. As protein: CASSEAGGPSSYNEQFF.

V usage is TRBV6-1 and J usage is TRBJ1-5; perhaps TRBD1 as D (6 bases). V was shortened by 8 bases and J by 1 base, with 18 bases between the two germline ends. Germline CDR1 and CDR2: MNHNS and SASEGT. This CDR3 has 16 amino acids. The CDR3 DNA reads TGTGCCAGCGGGCAGGGGACTATAAGGAGCAATCAGCCCCAGCATTTT. Amino acids: CASGQGTIRSNQPQHF.

In this sample, this clonotype turned up many times. The chain recombines TRBV24-1 with TRBJ2-7; 8 bases line up with TRBD1. CDR1 is KGHDR, CDR2 SFDVKD, per germline. V shed 4 bases, J shed 2 bases, and the junction held 6 bases outside the gene matches. The CDR3 is made up of 15 amino acids. The CDR3 region has the DNA TGTGCCACCAGTGACCGGGGACAGGTAGCCTACGAGCAGTACTTC. Protein product: CATSDRGQVAYEQYF.

Only one count was recorded for this clonotype. J is TRBJ2-5 and V is TRBV2; D may be TRBD1 or TRBD2 (6 bases each). The length of the CDR3 is 13 residues. Per the germline V gene, CDR1 is SNHLY and CDR2 is FYNNEI. V was clipped by 7 bases and J by 4 bases, with 13 bases between them. In DNA form, the CDR3 reads TGTGCCAGCACGGGGGCAGGCACAGAGACCCAGTACTTC. It codes for CASTGAGTETQYF.

The chain recombines TRBV15 with TRBJ2-7; D is ambiguous. Per the germline V gene, CDR1 is LNHNV and CDR2 is YYDKDF (reference sequence). Trimming cost V 0 bases and J 3 bases, with 12 bases left between them. The CDR3 loop spans 15 amino acids. CDR3 DNA sequence: TGTGCCACCAGCAGAGATCGTAGTCAGCTCTACGAGCAGTACTTC. Protein product: CATSRDRSQLYEQYF.

The CDR3 DNA follows: TGTGCCAGCAGCCCCCAGTGGGCAGGGGAGCAGTACTTC. Protein: CASSPQWAGEQYF. This chain joins TRBV7-2 and TRBJ2-7; D is possibly TRBD1 (5 bases). Germline V lookup: CDR1 SGHTA, CDR2 FQGNSA. The CDR3 runs to 13 residues. Trimming pared 5 bases from V and 7 bases from J, leaving 15 bases between.

Details on this clonotype: This may arise from a read error, as a much more abundant clone is one base away. The gene calls are TRBV5-1 and TRBJ2-2; D might be TRBD1 (6 bases). Germline V gene data show CDR1 as SGHRS and CDR2 as YFSETQ. The CDR3 extends over 15 amino acids. The CDR3 here is CASSSGHQNTGEPFF. CDR3 sequence (DNA): TGCGCCAGCAGCTCGGGACATCAGAACACCGGGGAGCCGTTTTTT.